This T cell receptor beta chain appears in the sequencing data of a study of blood T cell repertoires in COVID-19. Adults between roughly 18 and 90 years of age took part from 20 to 25 US areas. Participants' own reports of clinical history determined their cohort assignment. This CDR3 is built from 15 residues. J lost 3 bases, V lost 5 bases, and 6 bases had no gene match. Germline V gene data show CDR1 as SGHTA and CDR2 as FQGNSA. This table comes from immunoSEQ multiplex PCR, and its TCRdb copy is limited to in-frame clones, with some not included. Seen here are around 130,000 clones, around four fifths observed once, and the top ten hold about 2.2%.

Sequencing was carried out using PBMCs or T cells enriched from blood (not recorded which). This receptor was taken from a man in his forties with acute COVID-19. The V call is TRBV7-2, the J call TRBJ2-3; 9 bases map to TRBD2. CDR3 sequence: CASSLQAGGTDTQYF. The CDR3 bases are TGTGCCAGCAGCCTACAGGCGGGAGGGACAGATACGCAGTATTTT.